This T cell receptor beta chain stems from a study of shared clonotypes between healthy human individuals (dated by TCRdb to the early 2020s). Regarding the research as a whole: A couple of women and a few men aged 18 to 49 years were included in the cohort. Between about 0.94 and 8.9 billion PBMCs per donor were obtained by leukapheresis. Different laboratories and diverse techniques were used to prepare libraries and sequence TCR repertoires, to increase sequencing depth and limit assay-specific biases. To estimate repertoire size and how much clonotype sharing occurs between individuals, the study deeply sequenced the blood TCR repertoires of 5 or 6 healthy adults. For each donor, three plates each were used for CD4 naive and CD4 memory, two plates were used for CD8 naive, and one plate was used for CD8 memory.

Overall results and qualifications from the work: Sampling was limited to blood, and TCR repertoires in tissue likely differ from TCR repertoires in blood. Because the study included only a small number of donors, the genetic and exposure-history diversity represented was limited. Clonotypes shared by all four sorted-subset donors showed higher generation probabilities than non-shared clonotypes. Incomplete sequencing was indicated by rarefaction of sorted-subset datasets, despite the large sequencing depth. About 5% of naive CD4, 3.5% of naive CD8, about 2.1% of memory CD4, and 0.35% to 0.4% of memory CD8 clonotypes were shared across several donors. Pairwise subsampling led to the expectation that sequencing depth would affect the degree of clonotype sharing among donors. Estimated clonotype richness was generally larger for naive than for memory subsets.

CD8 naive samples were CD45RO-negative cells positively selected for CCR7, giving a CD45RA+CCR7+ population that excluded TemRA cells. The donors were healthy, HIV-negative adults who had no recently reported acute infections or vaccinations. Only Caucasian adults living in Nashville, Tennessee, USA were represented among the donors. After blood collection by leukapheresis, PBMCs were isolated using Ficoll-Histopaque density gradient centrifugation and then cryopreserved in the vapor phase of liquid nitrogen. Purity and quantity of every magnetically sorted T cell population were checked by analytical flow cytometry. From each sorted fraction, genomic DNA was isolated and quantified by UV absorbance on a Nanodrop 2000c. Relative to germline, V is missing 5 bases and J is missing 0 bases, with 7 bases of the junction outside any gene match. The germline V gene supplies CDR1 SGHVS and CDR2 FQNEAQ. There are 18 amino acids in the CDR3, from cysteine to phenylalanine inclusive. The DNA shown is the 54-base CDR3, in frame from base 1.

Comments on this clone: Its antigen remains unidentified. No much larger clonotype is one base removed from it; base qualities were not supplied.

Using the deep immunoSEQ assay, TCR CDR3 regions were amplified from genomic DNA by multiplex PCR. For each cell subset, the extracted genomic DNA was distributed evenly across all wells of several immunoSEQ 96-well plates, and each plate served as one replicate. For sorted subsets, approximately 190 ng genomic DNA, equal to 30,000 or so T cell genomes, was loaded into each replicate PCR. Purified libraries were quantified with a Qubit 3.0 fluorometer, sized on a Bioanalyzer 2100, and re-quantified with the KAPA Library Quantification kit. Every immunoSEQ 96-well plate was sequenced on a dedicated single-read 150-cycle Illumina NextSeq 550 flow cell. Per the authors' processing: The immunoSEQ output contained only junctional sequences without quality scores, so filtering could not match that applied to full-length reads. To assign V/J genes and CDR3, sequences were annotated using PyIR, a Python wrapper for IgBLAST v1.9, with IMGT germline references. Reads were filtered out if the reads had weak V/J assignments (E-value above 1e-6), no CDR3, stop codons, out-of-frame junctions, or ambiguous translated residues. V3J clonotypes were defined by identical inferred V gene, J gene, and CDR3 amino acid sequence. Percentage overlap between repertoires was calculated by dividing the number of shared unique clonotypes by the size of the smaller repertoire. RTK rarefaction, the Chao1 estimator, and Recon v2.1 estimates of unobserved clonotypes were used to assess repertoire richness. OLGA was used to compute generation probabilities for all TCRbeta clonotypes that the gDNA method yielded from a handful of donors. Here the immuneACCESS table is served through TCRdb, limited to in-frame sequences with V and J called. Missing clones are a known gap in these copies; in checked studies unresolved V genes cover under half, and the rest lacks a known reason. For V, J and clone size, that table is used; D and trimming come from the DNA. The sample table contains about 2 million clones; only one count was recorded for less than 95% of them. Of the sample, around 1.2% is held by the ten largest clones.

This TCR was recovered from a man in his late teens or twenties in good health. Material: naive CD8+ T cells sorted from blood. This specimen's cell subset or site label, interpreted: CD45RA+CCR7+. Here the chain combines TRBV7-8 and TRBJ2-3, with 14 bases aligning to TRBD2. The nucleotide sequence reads TGTGCCAGCAGCACTAGACTAGCGGGAGGGGCTAGCACAGATACGCAGTATTTT. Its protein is CASSTRLAGGASTDTQYF. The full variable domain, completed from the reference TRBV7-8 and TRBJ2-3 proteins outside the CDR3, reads GAGVSQSPRYKVAKRGQDVALRCDPISGHVSLFWYQQALGQGPEFLTYFQNEAQLDKSGLPSDRFFAERPEGSVSTLKIQRTQQEDSAVYLCASSTRLAGGASTDTQYFGPGTRLTVL.